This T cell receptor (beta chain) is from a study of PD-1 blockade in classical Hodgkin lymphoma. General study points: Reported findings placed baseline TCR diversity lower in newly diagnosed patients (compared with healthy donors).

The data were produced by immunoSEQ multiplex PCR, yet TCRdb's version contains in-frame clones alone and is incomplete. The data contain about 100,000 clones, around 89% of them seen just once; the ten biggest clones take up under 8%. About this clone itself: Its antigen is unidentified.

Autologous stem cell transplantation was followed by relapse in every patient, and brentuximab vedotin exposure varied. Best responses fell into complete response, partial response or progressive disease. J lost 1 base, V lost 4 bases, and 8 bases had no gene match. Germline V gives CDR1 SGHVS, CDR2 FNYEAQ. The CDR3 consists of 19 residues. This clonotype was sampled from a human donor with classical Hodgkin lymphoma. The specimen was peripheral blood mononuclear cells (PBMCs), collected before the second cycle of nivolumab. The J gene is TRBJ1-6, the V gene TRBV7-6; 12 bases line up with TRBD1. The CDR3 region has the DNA TGTGCCAGCAGCTCCCGGGACAGGGGGCCGGGATCCTATAATTCACCCCTCCACTTT. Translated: CASSSRDRGPGSYNSPLHF.